The 21 T cell receptor beta chains below all came from one sample that was sequenced in a study of cytomegalovirus exposure and HLA in healthy donors. Primers included in the PCR were 60 Vbeta and 13 Jbeta primers. Profiled with immunoSEQ multiplex PCR; TCRdb holds only in-frame clones, not every one. Of about 150,000 clones in the sample, roughly 80% were seen once. Input material: PBMCs. The source is a male donor in good health and CMV-seronegative.

For this clone: A junction boundary mismatches the germline segment, possibly from a read error. This rearrangement joins TRBV6-4 to TRBJ2-7; 7 bases line up with TRBD1. The length of the CDR3 is 14 residues. Germline V gene lookup returns CDR1 MRHNA and CDR2 SNTAGT. The chain's CDR3 is CATSKTGDSYEQYF. DNA of the CDR3: TGTGCCACCAGTAAAACAGGGGACTCCTACGAGCAGTACTTC.

Here the CDR3 reads CAWVPRGLTEAFF. CDR3 DNA sequence: TGTGCCTGGGTCCCTCGGGGGTTGACTGAAGCTTTCTTT. The chain links TRBV30 to TRBJ1-1; weak D call: TRBD1 (5 bases). The V and J ends lost 5 bases and 5 bases respectively, with 15 bases between them. The CDR3 spans 13 residues. CDR1 GTSNPN and CDR2 SVGIG come from the germline V gene (reference sequence).

This chain joins TRBV7-9 and TRBJ1-3; 9 bases agree with TRBD1. CDR3 length: 15 amino acids. Germline V lookup: CDR1 SEHNR, CDR2 FQNEAQ (reference sequence). The ends lost 5 bases at V and 3 bases at J; junction bases unmatched: 5. The CDR3 coding sequence is TGTGCCAGCAGCCTCAGGACAGGGGATGGAAACACCATATATTTT. Protein: CASSLRTGDGNTIYF.

V gene TRBV18 combines with J gene TRBJ2-2; perhaps TRBD1 as D (6 bases). CDR1 and CDR2 from the germline V gene are KGHSH and LQKENI. This CDR3 region has 14 residues. Trimming pared 3 bases from V and 3 bases from J, leaving 8 bases between. CDR3 sequence reads: CASSPGAHTGELFF. The CDR3 DNA is TGTGCCAGCTCACCGGGGGCCCACACCGGGGAGCTGTTTTTT.

This clone was observed a handful of times. The chain carries TRBV6-6 and TRBJ1-2; D possibly corresponds to TRBD1 (6 bases). Germline V lookup: CDR1 MNHNY, CDR2 SVGAGI (reference sequence). The CDR3 consists of 14 residues. Deletions cut 2 bases from V and 2 bases from J, with 9 bases between. CDR3 loop: CASSYPGQNYGYTF. The CDR3 DNA sequence: TGTGCCAGCAGTTACCCCGGACAGAACTATGGCTACACCTTC.

The chain combines TRBV5-1 with TRBJ1-2, with 8 positions matching TRBD1. The CDR3 has 13 residues. The V segment lost 7 bases and the J segment 4 bases; nucleotides outside the gene matches: 6. The V gene's germline CDR1 is SGHRS and CDR2 YFSETQ. This chain's CDR3 is CASGDQGAYGYTF. The CDR3 nucleotides read TGCGCCAGCGGAGATCAGGGGGCCTATGGCTACACCTTC.

The V call is TRBV5-8, the J call TRBJ1-6, with 7 nucleotides matching TRBD1. Per the germline V gene, CDR1 is SGHTS and CDR2 is YDEGEE. The CDR3 has 14 residues. J lost 7 bases, V lost 4 bases, and 5 bases had no gene match. The CDR3 DNA sequence: TGTGCCAGCAGCCCTGACAGGGCAAATTCACCCCTCCACTTT. It codes for CASSPDRANSPLHF.

This clone was seen more than once but under ten times. The rearrangement uses TRBV30 and TRBJ1-2, with D unclear. Trimming took off 2 bases at V and 4 bases at J, with 5 bases between the two ends. The CDR3 runs to 11 residues. Germline V gene data show CDR1 as GTSNPN and CDR2 as SVGIG (reference sequence). The CDR3 sequence: CAWSPIYGYTF. The CDR3 DNA follows: TGTGCCTGGAGTCCAATCTATGGCTACACCTTC.

The rearrangement uses TRBV29-1 and TRBJ2-1; TRBD1 matches at 10 bases. Germline V lookup: CDR1 SQVTM, CDR2 ANQGSEA. The CDR3 contains 13 residues. V shed 7 bases and J 5 bases; nucleotides not matched to a gene: 5. CDR3 DNA sequence: TGCAGCGCCGACAGGGGGCCCGACAATGAGCAGTTCTTC. Amino acids: CSADRGPDNEQFF.

This sequence joins TRBV7-8 and TRBJ1-6, with D unclear. The CDR3 sequence is 14 residues long. Germline CDR1 and CDR2: SGHVS and FQNEAQ. V gave up 0 bases and J gave up 7 bases, with 7 bases separating them. The CDR3 loop is CASSLAGLNSPLHF. Written as DNA, the CDR3 is TGTGCCAGCAGCTTAGCGGGCTTGAATTCACCCCTCCACTTT.

The chain employs TRBV27 and TRBJ2-3, with 12 nucleotides matching TRBD1. CDR1 is MNHEY, CDR2 SMNVEV, per germline (reference sequence). V shed 1 base and J 7 bases; nucleotides not matched to a gene: 18. The CDR3 sequence is 20 residues long. Here the CDR3 DNA reads TGTGCCAGCAGTTTATGGAGGGAGGGTAGCCCGGGACAGGGGGCAAATACGCAGTATTTT. This encodes CASSLWREGSPGQGANTQYF.

CDR3 sequence reads: CAISEGGRSGVSGDTQYF. CDR3 bases: TGTGCCATCAGTGAGGGCGGAAGGTCCGGAGTGTCTGGAGATACGCAGTATTTT. This chain links TRBV10-3 with TRBJ2-3; no clear D. Trimming shortened V by 2 bases and J by 5 bases, and 23 bases separated the two germline ends. This CDR3 is built from 18 residues. Looked up from germline, CDR1 is ENHRY and CDR2 is SYGVKD.

In DNA form, the CDR3 reads TGTGCCAGCAGCTCCTCGGGACACCTGAACACTGAAGCTTTCTTT. This codes for CASSSSGHLNTEAFF. This rearrangement joins TRBV7-9 to TRBJ1-1; D may be TRBD1 (6 bases). Trimming pared 4 bases from V and 0 bases from J, leaving 12 bases between. Germline V lookup: CDR1 SEHNR, CDR2 FQNEAQ (reference sequence). This CDR3 is built from 15 residues.

The chain is built from TRBV30 and TRBJ2-3, with D unresolved. Trimming stripped 0 bases from V and 2 bases from J, with 12 bases between. CDR1 is GTSNPN, CDR2 SVGIG, per germline (reference sequence). This CDR3 comprises 15 residues. The chain's CDR3 is CAWSVLALSTDTQYF. Here the CDR3 DNA reads TGTGCCTGGAGTGTGTTGGCCTTATCCACAGATACGCAGTATTTT.

V and J are TRBV23-1 and TRBJ2-1; no clear D gene. TRBV23-1 is noted as an ORF with a role that remains uncertain. V lost 3 bases, J lost 0 bases, and 12 bases lay in between. The CDR3 covers 16 residues. CDR3 bases: TGCGCCAGCAGTCACGACGGCAGGATCTCCTACAATGAGCAGTTCTTC. Protein sequence: CASSHDGRISYNEQFF.

This chain joins TRBV5-4 and TRBJ1-2, with 7 bases aligning to TRBD1. Losses at the gene ends were 0 bases for V and 2 bases for J; bases not matched to a gene: 4. This CDR3 region has 15 residues. The germline gives CDR1 SGHNT, CDR2 YYREEE (reference sequence). The CDR3 nucleotides are TGTGCCAGCAGCTTGGGGGGACAGACCAACTATGGCTACACCTTC. Translating it yields CASSLGGQTNYGYTF.

The chain is built from TRBV7-2 and TRBJ2-2, with D perhaps TRBD2 (6 bases). Trimming cost V 5 bases and J 5 bases, with 18 bases left between them. Germline V gives CDR1 SGHTA, CDR2 FQGNSA. CDR3 length equals 16 residues. Here the CDR3 DNA reads TGTGCCAGCAGCCCTCGGCCGGGGGTCGAGACCGGGGAGCTGTTTTTT. It translates to CASSPRPGVETGELFF.

The chain carries TRBV4-1 and TRBJ2-1; 8 bases are shared with TRBD2. Germline V gene sequence: CDR1 MGHRA, CDR2 YSYEKL. The J segment lost 4 bases and the V segment lost 0 bases, leaving 11 bases of the junction unmatched. This CDR3 is 18 amino acids long. CDR3 protein: CASSQDRGFSGEYNEQFF. DNA of the CDR3: TGCGCCAGCAGCCAAGATCGAGGTTTTAGCGGGGAATACAATGAGCAGTTCTTC.

J is TRBJ2-5 and V is TRBV5-1; 14 bases line up with TRBD2. V lost 6 bases to trimming and J lost 4 bases; unmatched junction nucleotides: 11. This CDR3 is 17 amino acids long. CDR1 SGHRS and CDR2 YFSETQ come from the germline V gene. CDR3 coding DNA: TGCGCCAGCATGATGTATACCGGGACTAGCGGGGGAGAGACCCAGTACTTC. Translation: CASMMYTGTSGGETQYF.

V is TRBV14 and J is TRBJ2-6, with a weak D call TRBD2 (7 bases). The CDR3 sequence is 19 residues long. Germline V gene lookup returns CDR1 SGHDN and CDR2 FVKESK. The V gene lost 3 bases and the J gene lost 1 base, with 19 bases spanning the gap. The CDR3 is CASSQGGAMRRSGANVLTF. Written as DNA, the CDR3 is TGTGCCAGCAGCCAGGGGGGGGCGATGAGACGTTCTGGGGCCAACGTCCTGACTTTC.

The chain uses TRBV5-4 and TRBJ1-4; 9 bases are a match to TRBD1. The CDR3 totals 14 residues. Germline-derived CDR1 and CDR2 are SGHNT and YYREEE (reference sequence). Trimming removed 5 bases from V and 5 bases from J; junction bases left unmatched: 4. The CDR3 reads CASRTGTGNEKLFF. The CDR3 DNA is TGTGCCAGCAGAACCGGGACAGGGAATGAAAAACTGTTTTTT.